Following are 13 T cell receptor beta chains from one sample sequenced in a study of follicular helper T cells after annual influenza vaccination. Clones were read by immunoSEQ multiplex PCR, and TCRdb kept only the in-frame ones, dropping some. The data contain approximately 11,000 clones, over 65% of them singletons. The time point denotes: 2014-2015 season, pre-vaccination. This material consisted of CXCR5- memory CD4+ T cells sorted from blood, taken on the day of influenza vaccination. Receptors were obtained from an adult who received the influenza vaccine.

Here the CDR3 DNA reads TGTGCCAGCAGCCAAGGCGTTCTTAACTATGGCTACACCTTC. Protein product: CASSQGVLNYGYTF. This rearrangement joins TRBV14 to TRBJ1-2, with D uncertain. The CDR3 runs to 14 residues. Germline V gene data show CDR1 as SGHDN and CDR2 as FVKESK. Trimming took off 1 base at V and 1 base at J, with 7 bases between the two ends. The complete variable domain, with remaining parts taken from reference TRBV14 and TRBJ1-2, reads EAGVTQFPSHSVIEKGQTVTLRCDPISGHDNLYWYRRVMGKEIKFLLHFVKESKQDESGMPNNRFLAERTGGTYSTLKVQPAELEDSGVYFCASSQGVLNYGYTFGSGTRLTVV.

The J gene is TRBJ1-2, the V gene TRBV27; 9 bases line up with TRBD1. This CDR3 spans 18 amino acids. In germline, CDR1 is MNHEY, CDR2 SMNVEV (reference sequence). V was pared by 3 bases and J by 0 bases, with 11 bases of the junction left unmatched. CDR3 bases: TGTGCCAGCAGTTTGCGGACAGGGGTTTCCCAAGCTAACTATGGCTACACCTTC. It codes for CASSLRTGVSQANYGYTF.

The gene calls are TRBV7-9 and TRBJ1-4; 11 positions match TRBD1. This CDR3 spans 16 amino acids. V lost 3 bases and J lost 7; bases outside the gene matches: 7. Per germline, CDR1 SEHNR and CDR2 FQNEAQ (reference sequence). CDR3 coding DNA: TGTGCCAGCAGCTTCGGGACAGGGGGTCTTAGTGAAAAACTGTTTTTT. Protein product: CASSFGTGGLSEKLFF. Together with reference TRBV7-9 and TRBJ1-4, the CDR3 gives the full variable domain: DTGVSQNPRHKITKRGQNVTFRCDPISEHNRLYWYRQTLGQGPEFLTYFQNEAQLEKSRLLSDRFSAERPKGSFSTLEIQRTEQGDSAMYLCASSFGTGGLSEKLFFGSGTQLSVL.

The rearrangement joins TRBV28 to TRBJ2-3; 10 nucleotides line up with TRBD2. V was pared by 9 bases and J by 4 bases, with 7 bases of the junction left unmatched. CDR1 and CDR2 from the germline V gene are MDHEN and SYDVKM. This CDR3 has 14 residues. As DNA, the CDR3 is TGTGCCAGTAGGATAGCGGGGGGTTCAGATACGCAGTATTTT. Translated, it gives CASRIAGGSDTQYF.

The chain uses TRBV6-5 and TRBJ2-7; weak D call: TRBD2 (6 bases). Germline V lookup: CDR1 MNHEY, CDR2 SVGAGI. The CDR3 runs 12 residues. Trimming took 8 bases from V and 6 from J, leaving 14 bases between them. The CDR3 sequence: CASGGTAGEQYF. CDR3 nucleotides: TGTGCCAGCGGCGGGACTGCCGGCGAGCAGTACTTC.

V and J are TRBV13 and TRBJ2-2; TRBD2 matches at 7 bases. Germline V gene lookup returns CDR1 PRHDT and CDR2 FYEKMQ (reference sequence). J lost 3 bases, V lost 0 bases, and 4 bases had no gene match. CDR3 length equals 16 residues. The CDR3 DNA reads as TGTGCCAGCAGCTTAGGCCCTAGCGGATACACCGGGGAGCTGTTTTTT. Encoded protein: CASSLGPSGYTGELFF.

Written as DNA, the CDR3 is TGTGCCAGTAGCCCAAGGGGTCCGGGGAGGACTAATGAAAAACTGTTTTTT. This translates into CASSPRGPGRTNEKLFF. V is TRBV19 and J is TRBJ1-4, with D maybe TRBD1 (5 bases). The CDR3 sequence is 17 residues long. From germline, CDR1 is LNHDA and CDR2 SQIVND (reference sequence). Trimming shortened V by 6 bases and J by 2 bases, and 19 bases separated the two germline ends. Variable domain in full (rest from reference TRBV19 and TRBJ1-4): DGGITQSPKYLFRKEGQNVTLSCEQNLNHDAMYWYRQDPGQGLRLIYYSQIVNDFQKGDIAEGYSVSREKKESFPLTVTSAQKNPTAFYLCASSPRGPGRTNEKLFFGSGTQLSVL.

CDR3: CASSVSPGAGQSEAFF. The CDR3 coding sequence is TGTGCCAGCAGCGTTTCTCCGGGGGCCGGGCAAAGTGAAGCTTTCTTT. The chain carries TRBV9 and TRBJ1-1, with D maybe TRBD1 (6 bases). This CDR3 is 16 amino acids long. Trimming left V 2 bases short and J 7 bases short, with 21 bases between. CDR1 and CDR2 (germline): SGDLS, YYNGEE.

The chain combines TRBV28 with TRBJ2-5; 9 bases are a match to TRBD1. The CDR3 has 15 amino acids. CDR1 is MDHEN and CDR2 is SYDVKM in the germline V gene. Trimming took 3 bases from V and 5 from J; bases not matched to a gene: 7. The CDR3 spells CASSLAGTGWETQYF. For the CDR3, the DNA is TGTGCCAGCAGTTTGGCGGGGACAGGGTGGGAGACCCAGTACTTC.

The chain has TRBV5-1 and TRBJ2-1, with 8 positions matching TRBD2. With V trimmed by 2 bases and J by 0 bases, 25 bases remained unmatched. Germline values: CDR1 SGHRS, CDR2 YFSETQ. This CDR3 contains 23 residues. The CDR3 nucleotides are TGCGCCAGCAGCTTCACTTTGGGATTCCCCGGGACTAGAGGAAGGGCCTCCTACAATGAGCAGTTCTTC. Protein product: CASSFTLGFPGTRGRASYNEQFF.

V gene TRBV29-1 combines with J gene TRBJ2-5, with 7 bases lining up with TRBD1. Germline-derived CDR1 and CDR2 are SQVTM and ANQGSEA. J lost 1 base, V lost 3 bases, and 2 bases had no gene match. CDR3 size: 13 residues. CDR3 sequence reads: CSVEHRGQETQYF. CDR3 nucleotide sequence: TGCAGCGTTGAGCACAGGGGCCAAGAGACCCAGTACTTC.

The table lists this clone with a count of one. The chain employs TRBV15 and TRBJ2-3, with a weak D call TRBD1 (6 bases). The germline CDR1 and CDR2 sequences are LNHNV and YYDKDF (reference sequence). This CDR3 contains 15 residues. With 0 bases removed from V and 0 bases from J, the gap between germline ends came to 7 bases. CDR3 nucleotides: TGTGCCACCAGCAGAGAGCAGGGGAGCACAGATACGCAGTATTTT. Translation gives CATSREQGSTDTQYF.

V and J are TRBV19 and TRBJ1-2; 8 bases agree with TRBD1. V shed 9 bases and J 1 base; nucleotides not matched to a gene: 4. The length of the CDR3 is 13 residues. CDR1 is LNHDA, CDR2 SQIVND, per germline (reference sequence). The CDR3 is CASWDRLNYGYTF. CDR3 DNA sequence: TGTGCCAGCTGGGACAGGCTTAACTATGGCTACACCTTC.